These T cell receptor beta chains were read from a single sample in a study of blood T cell repertoires in COVID-19. Sequencing was performed with immunoSEQ multiplex PCR; in TCRdb, only in-frame clones are kept and a portion is missing. Of roughly 280,000 clones in the sample, roughly 80% are singletons; the top ten hold 3.5% to 5.5%. Input material: peripheral blood. The receptors were gathered from a man aged 60-69 years who had recovered from COVID-19. Both conserved end residues are part of each CDR3. D genes are given only for firm matches. A clone size is listed for some rows: how often the clone was seen (once, few, many), or a class if it is expanded.

clone size | D gene | J gene | V gene | CDR3 DNA | CDR3 protein
. | . | TRBJ1-1 | TRBV10-2 | TGCGCCAGCAGTGATCGACTCCTCATGAACACTGAAGCTTTCTTT | CASSDRLLMNTEAFF
. | TRBD1 | TRBJ1-5 | TRBV2 | TGTGCCAGCAGTGACCAGGGGGCTGGTCAGCCCCAGCATTTT | CASSDQGAGQPQHF
. | . | TRBJ1-2 | TRBV28 | TGTGCCAGCAGTGTAGCAGGGGTTAACTATGGCTACACCTTC | CASSVAGVNYGYTF
. | TRBD2 | TRBJ2-2 | TRBV3-1/TRBV3-2 | TGTGCCAGCAGCCAAGGGACTAGCGGGAGACTTGCCGGGGAGCTGTTTTTT | CASSQGTSGRLAGELFF
. | TRBD2 | TRBJ2-7 | TRBV19 | TGTGCCAGTAGTATTGGGCTAGCGGGAGTTCTCGAGCAGTACTTC | CASSIGLAGVLEQYF
. | . | TRBJ1-5 | TRBV7-2 | TGTGCCAGCAGCTTAGACTCGCGGCCGAATCAGCCCCAGCATTTT | CASSLDSRPNQPQHF
. | TRBD1 | TRBJ1-4 | TRBV10-3 | TGTGCCATCAGTGACCCCGGGACAGGGGAGGAAAAACTGTTTTTT | CAISDPGTGEEKLFF
. | TRBD2 | TRBJ2-5 | TRBV30 | TGTGCCTGGGAAGGGACTAGCGGAGAGACCCAGTACTTC | CAWEGTSGETQYF
. | . | TRBJ1-5 | TRBV2 | TGTGCCAGCAGTGAAGCGGGCCCTTATAGCAATCAGCCCCAGCATTTT | CASSEAGPYSNQPQHF
once | . | TRBJ1-2 | TRBV6-5 | TGTGCCAGCAAGGGGCCCTATGGCTACACCTTC | CASKGPYGYTF
. | TRBD2 | TRBJ2-3 | TRBV2 | TGTGCCAGCAGTGACCCTAGCGGGGGTTCAGATACGCAGTATTTT | CASSDPSGGSDTQYF
. | . | TRBJ2-1 | TRBV19 | TGTGCCAGTAGTCTCCCGGGGGTCTCCTACAATGAGCAGTTCTTC | CASSLPGVSYNEQFF
. | . | TRBJ1-5 | TRBV28 | TGTGCCAGCAGTTTCACTCAGGGGATCAATCAGCCCCAGCATTTT | CASSFTQGINQPQHF
once | . | TRBJ2-1 | TRBV7-2 | TGTGCCAGCACCTCCCAGGGGCCGCACTTCAGCTCCTACAATGAGCAGTTCTTC | CASTSQGPHFSSYNEQFF
. | . | TRBJ2-5 | TRBV5-1 | TGCGCCAGCAGCATTGCCGGGGGAGAGACCCAGTACTTC | CASSIAGGETQYF
. | TRBD2 | TRBJ2-1 | TRBV30 | TGTGCCTGGAGCTACCTAGCGGGAGGGCCTATGGATGAGCAGTTCTTC | CAWSYLAGGPMDEQFF
. | . | TRBJ1-1 | TRBV11-1 | TGTGCCAGCAGCTACAGACAGGCCTTGAACACTGAAGCTTTCTTT | CASSYRQALNTEAFF
. | . | TRBJ2-5 | TRBV14 | TGTGCCAGCAGCCAAGAATCTCCCTGGGGGCCCCAAGAGACCCAGTACTTC | CASSQESPWGPQETQYF
. | . | TRBJ2-2 | TRBV7-8 | TGTGCCAGCAGCTTAGTTTGGCGGGATGGGGAGCTGTTTTTT | CASSLVWRDGELFF
. | TRBD1 | TRBJ2-7 | TRBV27 | TGTGCCAGCAGCCGAGCAGGGGGCGCTTCCTACGAGCAGTACTTC | CASSRAGGASYEQYF
. | TRBD1 | TRBJ1-4 | TRBV23-1 | TGCGCCAGCAGTCACCCCGGACAGGGGAAGGAAAAACTGTTTTTT | CASSHPGQGKEKLFF
. | TRBD2 | TRBJ2-1 | TRBV6-5 | TGTGCCAGTATATTCGGGGCTAGCGGGAGGCCTGAGCAGTTCTTC | CASIFGASGRPEQFF
. | TRBD2 | TRBJ2-5 | TRBV20-1 | TGCAGTGCTAGTTTGGCGGGAGGCAAAGCGACCCAGTACTTC | CSASLAGGKATQYF
. | TRBD1 | TRBJ2-5 | TRBV5-1 | TGCGCCAGCAGAGTGACAGGGGGTCGAGAGACCCAGTACTTC | CASRVTGGRETQYF
few | . | TRBJ1-5 | TRBV5-8 | TGTGCCAGCAGCCTGGTTGGGGCCTACAATCAGCCCCAGCATTTT | CASSLVGAYNQPQHF
once | TRBD1 | TRBJ2-7 | TRBV14 | TGTGCCAGCAGCCAACAGGGACAGGGGGACTACGAGCAGTACTTC | CASSQQGQGDYEQYF
. | . | TRBJ1-1 | TRBV21-1 | TGTGCCAGCACAGGGGGTTTTCCTTGGACTGAAGCTTTCTTT | CASTGGFPWTEAFF
once | . | TRBJ2-2 | TRBV7-2 | TGTGCCAGCAGCTTATCCCCGACCGGGGAGCTGTTTTTT | CASSLSPTGELFF
. | TRBD1 | TRBJ2-2 | TRBV29-1 | TGCAGCGCCCTGACAGGGACGAACACCGGGGAGCTGTTTTTT | CSALTGTNTGELFF
. | TRBD2 | TRBJ2-7 | TRBV7-2 | TGTGCCAGCAGCTTAGGCGGGAGGGCCACTCGGGAGCAGTACTTC | CASSLGGRATREQYF
. | . | TRBJ1-4 | TRBV6-5 | TGTGCCAGCAGTTACACGGCAGACGGGGTAAAACTGTTTTTT | CASSYTADGVKLFF
once | TRBD2 | TRBJ2-7 | TRBV3-1/TRBV3-2 | TGTGCCAGCAGCCCAAGTGGAGCTAGCGGGAGTAAGCAGTACTTC | CASSPSGASGSKQYF
few | TRBD1 | TRBJ2-1 | TRBV5-1 | TGCGCCAGCAGCCTACAGGGGAAGACTGGCAATGAGCAGTTCTTC | CASSLQGKTGNEQFF
. | TRBD1 | TRBJ1-5 | TRBV18 | TGTGCCAGCTCACCAGGGACAGGGGCTTTGGGCAATCAGCCCCAGCATTTT | CASSPGTGALGNQPQHF
few | . | TRBJ2-7 | TRBV7-9 | TGTGCCAGCAGCCCCGACAGTCACTACGAGCAGTACTTC | CASSPDSHYEQYF
. | TRBD1 | TRBJ1-6 | TRBV5-1 | TGCGCCAGCAGCCTGGACGGTAGTAACAGGGGTTCACCCCTCCACTTT | CASSLDGSNRGSPLHF
. | . | TRBJ1-2 | TRBV7-8 | TGTGCCAGCAGCTTTTCGGCAGGCCGGGGAGACGGCTACACCTTC | CASSFSAGRGDGYTF
. | TRBD1 | TRBJ2-7 | TRBV2 | TGTGCCAGCAGTGAGGGACAGGGGTCCTACGAGCAGTACTTC | CASSEGQGSYEQYF
. | TRBD2 | TRBJ2-3 | TRBV7-3 | TGTGCCAGCTCCCTGGGGGGGAGTCGCAACACAGATACGCAGTATTTT | CASSLGGSRNTDTQYF
. | TRBD1 | TRBJ2-7 | TRBV11-3 | TGTGCCAGCAGCTTAACGACAGGGGGCTTCTACGAGCAGTACTTC | CASSLTTGGFYEQYF